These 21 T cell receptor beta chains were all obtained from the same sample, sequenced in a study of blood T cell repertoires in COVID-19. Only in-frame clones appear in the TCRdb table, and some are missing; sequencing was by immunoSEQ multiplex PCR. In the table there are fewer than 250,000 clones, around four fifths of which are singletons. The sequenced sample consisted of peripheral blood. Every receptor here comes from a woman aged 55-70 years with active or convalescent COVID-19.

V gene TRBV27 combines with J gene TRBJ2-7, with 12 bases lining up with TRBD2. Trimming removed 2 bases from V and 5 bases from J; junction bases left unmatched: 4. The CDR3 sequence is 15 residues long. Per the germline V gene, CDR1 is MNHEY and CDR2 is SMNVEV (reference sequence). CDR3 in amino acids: CASSLRASGGDEQYV. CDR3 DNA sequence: TGTGCCAGCAGTTTACGGGCTAGCGGGGGGGACGAGCAGTACGTC.

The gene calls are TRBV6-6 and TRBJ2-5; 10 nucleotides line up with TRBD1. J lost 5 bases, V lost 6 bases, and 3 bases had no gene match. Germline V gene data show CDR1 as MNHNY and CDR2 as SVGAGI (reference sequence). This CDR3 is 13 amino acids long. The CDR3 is CASRGQGVETQYF. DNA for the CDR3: TGTGCCAGCAGAGGACAGGGGGTGGAGACCCAGTACTTC.

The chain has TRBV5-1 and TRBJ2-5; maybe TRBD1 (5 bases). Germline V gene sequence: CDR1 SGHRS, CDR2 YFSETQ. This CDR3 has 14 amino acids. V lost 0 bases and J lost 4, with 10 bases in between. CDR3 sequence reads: CASSLVAGLETQYF. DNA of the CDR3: TGCGCCAGCAGCTTGGTGGCAGGGCTAGAGACCCAGTACTTC.

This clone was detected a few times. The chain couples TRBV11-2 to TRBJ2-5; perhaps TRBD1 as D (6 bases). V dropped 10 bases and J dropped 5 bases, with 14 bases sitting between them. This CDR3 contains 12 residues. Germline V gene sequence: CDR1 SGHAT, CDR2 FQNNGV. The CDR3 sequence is CAIGQGPETQYF. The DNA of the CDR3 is TGTGCCATCGGGCAGGGGCCGGAGACCCAGTACTTC.

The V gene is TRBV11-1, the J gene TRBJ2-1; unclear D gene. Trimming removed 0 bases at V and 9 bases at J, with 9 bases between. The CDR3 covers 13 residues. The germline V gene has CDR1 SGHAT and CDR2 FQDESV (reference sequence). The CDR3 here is CASSLASLGEQFF. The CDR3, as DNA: TGTGCCAGCAGCTTAGCTAGCCTTGGTGAGCAGTTCTTC.

The chain's CDR3 is CASRSGTYEQYF. The CDR3 coding sequence is TGTGCCAGCAGATCGGGGACCTACGAGCAGTACTTC. J is TRBJ2-7 and V is TRBV27; possible D gene TRBD2, 5 bases. V lost 6 bases and J lost 2, with 8 bases in between. Per germline, CDR1 MNHEY and CDR2 SMNVEV (reference sequence). This CDR3 is built from 12 residues.

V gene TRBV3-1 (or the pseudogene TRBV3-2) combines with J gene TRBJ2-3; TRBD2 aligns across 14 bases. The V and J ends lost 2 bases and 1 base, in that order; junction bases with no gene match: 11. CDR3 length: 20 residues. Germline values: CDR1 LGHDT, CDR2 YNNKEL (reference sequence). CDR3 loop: CASSQPRGGLAGAGTDTQYF. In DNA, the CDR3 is TGTGCCAGCAGCCAACCACGAGGGGGACTAGCGGGAGCGGGCACAGATACGCAGTATTTT.

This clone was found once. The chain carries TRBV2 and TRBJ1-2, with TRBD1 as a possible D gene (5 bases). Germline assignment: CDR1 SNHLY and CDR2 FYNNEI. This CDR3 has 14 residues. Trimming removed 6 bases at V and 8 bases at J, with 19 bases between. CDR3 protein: CASRDTGTRSGYTF. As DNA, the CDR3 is TGTGCCAGCAGGGACACCGGGACTAGGAGCGGCTACACCTTC.

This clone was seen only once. CDR3 nucleotides: TGTGCCAGCAGACAGGGGGCCTGGGCTAACTATGGCTACACCTTC. Amino acids: CASRQGAWANYGYTF. V and J are TRBV5-4 and TRBJ1-2; 9 nucleotides align to TRBD1. Looked up from germline, CDR1 is SGHNT and CDR2 is YYREEE (reference sequence). Trimming cost V 5 bases and J 0 bases; bases outside gene matches: 5. The CDR3 is 15 residues long.

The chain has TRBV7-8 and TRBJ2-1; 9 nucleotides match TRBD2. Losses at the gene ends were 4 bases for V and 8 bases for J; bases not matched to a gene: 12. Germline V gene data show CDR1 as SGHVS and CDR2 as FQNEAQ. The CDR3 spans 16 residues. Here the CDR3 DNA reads TGTGCCAGCAGCTACGAAGCCGGGACTAGCAGTTATGAGCAGTTCTTC. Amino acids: CASSYEAGTSSYEQFF.

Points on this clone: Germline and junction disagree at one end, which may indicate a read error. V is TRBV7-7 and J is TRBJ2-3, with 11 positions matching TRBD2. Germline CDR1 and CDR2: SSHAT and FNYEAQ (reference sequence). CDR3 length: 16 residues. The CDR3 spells CASSHGLAGNTDTQYF. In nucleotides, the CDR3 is TGTGCTAGCAGCCACGGACTAGCGGGTAACACAGATACGCAGTATTTT.

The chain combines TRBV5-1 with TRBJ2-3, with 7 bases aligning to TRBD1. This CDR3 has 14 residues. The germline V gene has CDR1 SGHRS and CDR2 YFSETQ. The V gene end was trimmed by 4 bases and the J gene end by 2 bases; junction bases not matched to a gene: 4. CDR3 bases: TGCGCCAGCAGCACGGGGACAGCCACAGATACGCAGTATTTT. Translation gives CASSTGTATDTQYF.

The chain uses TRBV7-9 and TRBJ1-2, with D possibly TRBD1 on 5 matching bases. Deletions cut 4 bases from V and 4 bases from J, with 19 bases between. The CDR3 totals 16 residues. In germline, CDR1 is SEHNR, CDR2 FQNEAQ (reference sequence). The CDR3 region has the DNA TGTGCCAGCAGCTCCCCAGTGGCGGGGCCTATCTATGGCTACACCTTC. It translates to CASSSPVAGPIYGYTF. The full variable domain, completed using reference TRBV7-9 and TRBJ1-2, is DTGVSQNPRHKITKRGQNVTFRCDPISEHNRLYWYRQTLGQGPEFLTYFQNEAQLEKSRLLSDRFSAERPKGSFSTLEIQRTEQGDSAMYLCASSSPVAGPIYGYTFGSGTRLTVV.

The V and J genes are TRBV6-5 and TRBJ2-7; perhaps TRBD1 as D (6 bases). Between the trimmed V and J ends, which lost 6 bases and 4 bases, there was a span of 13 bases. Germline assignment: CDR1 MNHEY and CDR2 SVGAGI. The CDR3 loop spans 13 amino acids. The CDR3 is CASRPGQIYEQYV. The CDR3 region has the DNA TGTGCCAGCAGACCGGGACAAATATACGAGCAGTACGTC.

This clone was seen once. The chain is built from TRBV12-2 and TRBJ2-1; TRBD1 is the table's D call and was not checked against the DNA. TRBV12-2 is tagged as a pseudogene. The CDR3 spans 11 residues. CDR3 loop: CASRLQNEQFF. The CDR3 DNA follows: TGTGCAAGTCGCTTACAAAATGAGCAGTTCTTC.

In DNA, the CDR3 is TGCGCCAGCAGCTCAAACTGGGACAGGGCGTCTAATGAAAAACTGTTTTTT. It encodes CASSSNWDRASNEKLFF. The V gene is TRBV5-1, the J gene TRBJ1-4; 9 bases line up with TRBD1. The CDR3 has 17 residues. Germline-derived CDR1 and CDR2 are SGHRS and YFSETQ. Losses at the gene ends were 3 bases for V and 3 bases for J; bases not matched to a gene: 9.

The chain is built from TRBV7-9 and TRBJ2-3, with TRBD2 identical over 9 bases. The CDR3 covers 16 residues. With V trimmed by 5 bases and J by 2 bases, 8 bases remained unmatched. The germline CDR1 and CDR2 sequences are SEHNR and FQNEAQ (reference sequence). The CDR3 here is CASSPGLALLTDTQYF. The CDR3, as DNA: TGTGCCAGCAGCCCGGGACTAGCCCTACTCACAGATACGCAGTATTTT.

The CDR3, as DNA: TGTGCCAGCAGCACTGGGACTAGCGGGAGTGATGAGCAGTTCTTC. Its translation: CASSTGTSGSDEQFF. The chain combines TRBV3-1 (or the pseudogene TRBV3-2) with TRBJ2-1; 14 positions match TRBD2. Losses at the gene ends were 5 bases for V and 8 bases for J; bases not matched to a gene: 5. This CDR3 has 15 residues. Germline V gives CDR1 LGHDT, CDR2 YNNKEL (reference sequence).

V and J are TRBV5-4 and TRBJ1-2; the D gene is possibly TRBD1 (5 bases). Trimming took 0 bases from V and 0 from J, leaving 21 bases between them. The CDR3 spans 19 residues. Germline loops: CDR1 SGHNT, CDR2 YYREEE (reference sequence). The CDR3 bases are TGTGCCAGCAGCTTGGGTGACAGACCATCAACTCTGACTAACTATGGCTACACCTTC. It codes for CASSLGDRPSTLTNYGYTF.

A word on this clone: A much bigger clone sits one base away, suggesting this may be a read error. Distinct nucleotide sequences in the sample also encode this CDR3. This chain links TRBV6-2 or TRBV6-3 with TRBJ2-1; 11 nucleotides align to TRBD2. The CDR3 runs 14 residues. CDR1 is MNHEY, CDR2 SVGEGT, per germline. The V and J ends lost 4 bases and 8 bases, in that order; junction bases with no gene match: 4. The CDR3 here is CASSLAGGLYEQFF. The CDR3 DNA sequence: TGTGCCAGCAGTTTAGCGGGAGGGCTCTATGAGCAGTTCTTC.

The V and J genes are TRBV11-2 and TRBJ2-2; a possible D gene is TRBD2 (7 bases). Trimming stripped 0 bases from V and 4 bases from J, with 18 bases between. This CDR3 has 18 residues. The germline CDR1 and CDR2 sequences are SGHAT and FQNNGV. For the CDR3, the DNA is TGTGCCAGCAGCTTAGATCAGTGGCGGGGGCGAAGCACCGGGGAGCTGTTTTTT. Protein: CASSLDQWRGRSTGELFF.